The TCR beta chain described here comes from a study of PD-L1 blockade in urothelial cancer. The time point was: pretreatment peripheral blood. Between 1 and 8 samples per patient were obtained, pretreatment and on-treatment. The investigators introduced synthetic TCR analog templates into each PCR as spikes. TCRdb keeps only in-frame clones here, not all; method: immunoSEQ multiplex PCR. There are over 35,000 clones in the sample; about 82% occur only once, and roughly 15% lies in the top ten. In germline, CDR1 is LNHDA, CDR2 SQIVND (reference sequence). The length of the CDR3 is 17 residues. J gave up 0 bases and V 3 bases, and 5 bases lay outside the gene matches.

The receptor was isolated from an elderly man with urothelial cancer. The specimen was PBMCs, collected around atezolizumab (anti-PD-L1) treatment. V usage is TRBV19 and J usage is TRBJ1-5; 10 nucleotides line up with TRBD1. CDR3 DNA: TGTGCCAGTAGTATCGGACAGGGGGGCTATAGCAATCAGCCCCAGCATTTT. This gives the protein CASSIGQGGYSNQPQHF.